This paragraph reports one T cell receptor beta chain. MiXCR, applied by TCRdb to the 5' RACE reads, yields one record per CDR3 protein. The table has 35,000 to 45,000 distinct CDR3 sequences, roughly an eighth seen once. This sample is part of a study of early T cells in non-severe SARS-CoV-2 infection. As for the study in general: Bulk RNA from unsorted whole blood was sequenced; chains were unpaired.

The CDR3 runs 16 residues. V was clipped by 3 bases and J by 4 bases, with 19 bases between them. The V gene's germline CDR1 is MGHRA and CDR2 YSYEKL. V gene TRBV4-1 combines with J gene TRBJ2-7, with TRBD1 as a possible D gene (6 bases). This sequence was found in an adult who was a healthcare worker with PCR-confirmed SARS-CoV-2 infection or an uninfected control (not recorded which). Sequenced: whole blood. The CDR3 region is CASSHTPEGVQYEQYF. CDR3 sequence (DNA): TGCGCCAGCAGCCATACCCCCGAGGGGGTCCAATACGAGCAGTACTTC.